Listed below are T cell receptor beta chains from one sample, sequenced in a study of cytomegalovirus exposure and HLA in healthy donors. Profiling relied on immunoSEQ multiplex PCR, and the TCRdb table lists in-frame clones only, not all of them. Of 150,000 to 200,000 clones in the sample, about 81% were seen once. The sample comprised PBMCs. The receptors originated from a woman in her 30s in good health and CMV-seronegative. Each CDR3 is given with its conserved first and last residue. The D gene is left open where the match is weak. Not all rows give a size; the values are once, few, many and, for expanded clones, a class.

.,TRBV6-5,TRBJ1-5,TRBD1,CASSYRQGNQPQHF,TGTGCCAGCAGTTACAGACAGGGGAATCAGCCCCAGCATTTT
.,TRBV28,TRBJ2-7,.,CASRQTGSPREQYF,TGTGCCAGCAGACAAACAGGGTCCCCCCGCGAGCAGTACTTC
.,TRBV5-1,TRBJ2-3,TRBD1,CASSSTVQGAGDTQYF,TGCGCCAGCAGTTCAACCGTTCAGGGGGCAGGAGATACGCAGTATTTT
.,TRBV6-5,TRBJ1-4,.,CASSYSGTSDEKLFF,TGTGCCAGCAGTTATTCCGGGACATCCGATGAAAAACTGTTTTTT
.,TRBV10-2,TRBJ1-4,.,CATGSTDEKLFF,TGCGCCACGGGGTCCACAGATGAAAAACTGTTTTTT
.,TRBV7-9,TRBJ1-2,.,CASSLDRTNYGYTF,TGTGCCAGCAGCTTAGACAGGACTAACTATGGCTACACCTTC
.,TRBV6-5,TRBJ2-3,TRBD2,CASSSGLVGSTDTQYF,TGTGCCAGCAGTTCGGGACTAGTCGGGTCCACAGATACGCAGTATTTT
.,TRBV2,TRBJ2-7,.,CASVSDRPAYEQYF,TGTGCCAGCGTTTCTGACAGGCCAGCCTACGAGCAGTACTTC
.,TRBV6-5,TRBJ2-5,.,CASSKDKETQYF,TGTGCCAGCAGTAAAGACAAGGAGACCCAGTACTTC
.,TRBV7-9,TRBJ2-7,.,CASSLVGGVLMEQYF,TGTGCCAGCAGCTTAGTTGGCGGAGTATTGATGGAGCAGTACTTC
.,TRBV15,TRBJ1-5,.,CATSRDLKQNNQPQHF,TGTGCCACCAGCAGAGATTTGAAACAAAACAATCAGCCCCAGCATTTT
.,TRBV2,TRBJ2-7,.,CASRGVALPDEQYF,TGTGCCAGCAGAGGGGTTGCCCTTCCAGACGAGCAGTACTTC
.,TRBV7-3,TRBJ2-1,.,CASSPGAGVAYNEQFF,TGTGCCAGCAGTCCCGGGGCAGGGGTCGCCTACAATGAGCAGTTCTTC
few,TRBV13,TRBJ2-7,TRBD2,CASSLAGTSISYEQYF,TGTGCCAGCAGCTTGGCCGGGACTAGCATCTCCTACGAGCAGTACTTC
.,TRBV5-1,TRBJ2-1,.,CASSRMEGRSYNEQFF,TGCGCCAGCAGCCGAATGGAGGGGCGTTCCTACAATGAGCAGTTCTTC
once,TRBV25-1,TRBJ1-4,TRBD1,CASSDRGESDEKLFF,TGTGCCAGCAGTGACAGGGGGGAATCGGATGAAAAACTGTTTTTT
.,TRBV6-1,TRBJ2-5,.,CASSVGGYQGVTQYF,TGTGCCAGCAGTGTCGGAGGGTACCAAGGGGTGACCCAGTACTTC
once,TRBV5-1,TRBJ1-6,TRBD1,CASSLGGTGYSPLHF,TGCGCCAGCAGCTTGGGTGGGACAGGGTATTCACCCCTCCACTTT
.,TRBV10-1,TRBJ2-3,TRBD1,CASSDIGQGLDTQYF,TGCGCCAGCAGCGACATCGGACAGGGTCTGGATACGCAGTATTTT
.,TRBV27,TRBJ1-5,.,CASSPTPGGNQPQHF,TGTGCCAGCAGTCCAACCCCCGGGGGTAATCAGCCCCAGCATTTT
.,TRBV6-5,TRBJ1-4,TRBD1,CASRKTGVEKLFF,TGTGCCAGCAGGAAGACAGGGGTAGAAAAACTGTTTTTT
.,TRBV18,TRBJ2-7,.,CASSQTGVYEQYF,TGTGCCAGCTCACAAACGGGAGTCTACGAGCAGTACTTC
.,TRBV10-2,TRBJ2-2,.,CASSESDSSGELFF,TGCGCCAGCAGTGAGTCCGACTCATCCGGGGAGCTGTTTTTT